Presented here are 9 T cell receptor beta chains from one specimen sequenced in a study of CD8 T cells in ankylosing spondylitis. Study-wide findings and caveats: The study identified a TCR beta motif of about eight highly homologous variants that appeared characteristic of ankylosing spondylitis blood.

TCRdb reprocessed the 5' RACE reads via MiXCR and lists one record per CDR3 protein. This sample yields tens of thousands of distinct CDR3 sequences, of which roughly 9% are seen a single time; about a third belongs to the top ten. No antigen is known for these receptors. The sequenced material came from blood, either unsorted or a sorted T cell fraction (not recorded which). The receptors were gathered from a male donor with ankylosing spondylitis.

The chain carries TRBV11-2 and TRBJ2-5; perhaps TRBD2 as D (5 bases). The V gene's germline CDR1 is SGHAT and CDR2 FQNNGV. The V and J ends lost 1 base and 5 bases respectively, with 14 bases between them. This CDR3 has 15 amino acids. This chain's CDR3 is CASSLAISDVETQYF. DNA for the CDR3: TGTGCCAGCAGCTTAGCGATTAGCGACGTCGAGACCCAGTACTTC.

This clonotype was picked up many times. The rearrangement links TRBV12-3 or TRBV12-4 to TRBJ2-3; unclear D gene. The CDR3 extends over 12 amino acids. V lost 7 bases, J lost 2 bases, and 7 bases lay in between. CDR3 nucleotides: TGTGCCAGCATGAACTCCACAGATACGCAGTATTTT. The encoded protein is CASMNSTDTQYF.

This clonotype was found a few times. The rearrangement uses TRBV27 and TRBJ1-5, with D maybe TRBD1 (5 bases). Trimming removed 6 bases from V and 4 bases from J, with 16 bases in between. CDR1 MNHEY and CDR2 SMNVEV come from the germline V gene (reference sequence). CDR3 size: 15 residues. CDR3 DNA: TGTGCCAGCAGATCCCGGGACCGAAAAAATCAGCCCCAGCATTTT. Residues: CASRSRDRKNQPQHF.

This clonotype showed up many times. The J gene is TRBJ2-1, the V gene TRBV25-1; the match to TRBD2 covers 10 bases. This CDR3 contains 16 residues. V dropped 4 bases and J dropped 4; count of bases not matched to a gene: 7. Germline lookup yields CDR1 MGHDK and CDR2 SYGVNS. CDR3 in amino acids: CASSAPGLAEYNEQFF. The CDR3 region has the DNA TGTGCCAGCAGTGCCCCAGGACTAGCGGAATACAATGAGCAGTTCTTC.

This clonotype was detected only a few times. V gene TRBV11-2 combines with J gene TRBJ2-2; 11 nucleotides align to TRBD2. With V trimmed by 6 bases and J by 3 bases, 6 bases remained unmatched. Looked up from germline, CDR1 is SGHAT and CDR2 is FQNNGV. CDR3 length: 16 residues. The CDR3 DNA is TGTGCCAGCAGACCAACTAGCGGGAGATACACCGGGGAGCTGTTTTTT. Its protein is CASRPTSGRYTGELFF.

In this sample, this clonotype turned up many times. J is TRBJ2-1 and V is TRBV29-1, with D maybe TRBD2 (6 bases). CDR3 length: 9 amino acids. The V end lost 8 bases, the J end lost 10 bases, and 9 bases lay between the germline ends. The germline CDR1 and CDR2 sequences are SQVTM and ANQGSEA. The CDR3 DNA reads TGCAGCTCTGGAGGGGAGCAGTTCTTC. Residues: CSSGGEQFF.

This clonotype was seen ten or more times. J is TRBJ1-5 and V is TRBV27; D is undetermined. V was pared by 3 bases and J by 3 bases, with 9 bases between. Per the germline V gene, CDR1 is MNHEY and CDR2 is SMNVEV (reference sequence). This CDR3 has 14 residues. The CDR3 bases are TGTGCCAGCAGTTTCCGACAAGCCAATCAGCCCCAGCATTTT. This sequence encodes CASSFRQANQPQHF.

This chain links TRBV6-1 with TRBJ2-7; possibly TRBD2 for D (5 bases). The CDR3 contains 14 residues. Germline V gives CDR1 MNHNS, CDR2 SASEGT. The V and J ends lost 2 bases and 0 bases respectively, with 8 bases between them. This CDR3 reads CASSERGASYEQYF. CDR3 coding DNA: TGTGCCAGCAGTGAACGGGGAGCCTCCTACGAGCAGTACTTC.

The sample holds many counts of this clonotype. The chain links TRBV24-1 to TRBJ1-5, with D uncertain. In germline, CDR1 is KGHDR, CDR2 SFDVKD. This CDR3 has 14 amino acids. Trimming shortened V by 3 bases and J by 2 bases, and 7 bases separated the two germline ends. The DNA of the CDR3 is TGTGCCACCAGTGATCGCGGTGGCAATCAGCCCCAGCATTTT. Its translation: CATSDRGGNQPQHF.